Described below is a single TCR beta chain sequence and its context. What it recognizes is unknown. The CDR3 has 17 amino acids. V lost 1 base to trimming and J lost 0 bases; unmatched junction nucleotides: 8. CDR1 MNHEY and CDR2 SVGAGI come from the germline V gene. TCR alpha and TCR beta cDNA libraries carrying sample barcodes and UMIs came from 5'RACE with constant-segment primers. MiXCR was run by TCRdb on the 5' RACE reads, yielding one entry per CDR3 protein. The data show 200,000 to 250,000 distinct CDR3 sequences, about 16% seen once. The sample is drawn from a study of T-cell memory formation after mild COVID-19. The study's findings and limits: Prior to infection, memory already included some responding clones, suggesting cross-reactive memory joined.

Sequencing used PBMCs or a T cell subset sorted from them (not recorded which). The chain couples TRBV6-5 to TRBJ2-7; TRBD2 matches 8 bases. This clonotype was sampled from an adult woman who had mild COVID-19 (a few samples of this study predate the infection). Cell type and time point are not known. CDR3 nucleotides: TGTGCCAGCAGTTACTTCGCGATAGCGGGACTCTCCTACGAGCAGTACTTC. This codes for CASSYFAIAGLSYEQYF.